This TCR beta chain is from a study of lymphopenia after photon versus proton radiotherapy. Findings of the study overall: Larger post-nadir TCR diversity loss correlated inversely with survival in deceased patients. Authors raise, but do not show, better survival with proton therapy. Post-nadir diversity loss with photons came from oligoclonal expansion, particularly CD8+ Temra cells. Proton therapy kept repertoires fairly stable, unlike photons, which gained effector/memory cells.

Using immunoSEQ multiplex PCR, the repertoire was profiled, and TCRdb retains in-frame clones only, with some absent. The repertoire has approximately 24,000 clones, approximately 84% of them found once; the top ten carry 24%. In regard to this clone: What it binds is not known.

The sequence derives from a man between 35 and 55 years old with gastric cancer. Sample: peripheral blood, taken from a patient treated with photon-based radiotherapy.

CDR3 sequence reads: CASSPLPQGRGEKLFF. The DNA for the CDR3 is TGTGCCAGCTCACCACTACCACAGGGGAGGGGTGAAAAACTGTTTTTT. The rearrangement uses TRBV18 and TRBJ1-4; 7 bases line up with TRBD1. Germline V gene sequence: CDR1 KGHSH, CDR2 LQKENI. Unmatched junction bases numbered 9, after V lost 1 base and J lost 7 bases. CDR3 length: 16 amino acids.